This TCR beta chain was obtained from a study of T cell responses to AZD1222 COVID-19 vaccine. Study-wide results and limits: Seropositive AZD1222 recipients at baseline numbered only five or six. There were vaccine-associated CD4 TCRs across spike, dominant at 160-218 and 743-854. Most donors were white British and more were female, and clonal diversity was possibly underestimated. Spike-specific TCR breadth and depth grew following two AZD1222 doses.

This CDR3 has 15 residues. Between the trimmed V and J ends, which lost 4 bases and 0 bases, there was a span of 12 bases. Per the germline V gene, CDR1 is SGHAT and CDR2 is FQNNGV. Profiled with immunoSEQ multiplex PCR; TCRdb holds only in-frame clones, not every one. The sample holds over 150,000 clones, just over 85% seen once. To note about this clone: Its specificity is not known.

Sequences were derived from peripheral blood, sampled on day 0 of AZD1222 vaccination. This chain links TRBV11-2 with TRBJ1-1; D not certain. The origin of this receptor is an adult in good health. DNA for the CDR3: TGTGCCAGCAGCTCCCCGCGGCCCATGAACACTGAAGCTTTCTTT. Its protein is CASSSPRPMNTEAFF.